This T cell receptor beta chain was retrieved from a study of CD8 T cells in Susac syndrome. This CDR3 spans 15 amino acids. Germline V gene lookup returns CDR1 MNHEY and CDR2 SVGAGI. The V gene end was trimmed by 5 bases and the J gene end by 2 bases; junction bases not matched to a gene: 6. Sequencing of TCR beta was performed on blood CD8+ T cells and on blood CD4+ T cells. Relapsing-remitting disease, either stable or active, was present in the treatment-naive patients who were the multiple sclerosis controls. TEMRA cells were enriched by FACS, and CD4+ and CD8+ T cells were negatively isolated. With random hexamers, about 0.5 to 1 ug RNA was reverse transcribed. Amplification of TCR beta CDR3 spanned 54 Vbeta and 13 Jbeta via immunoSEQ multiplex PCR. A single record per CDR3 protein comes from TCRdb applying MiXCR to the immunoSEQ multiplex PCR reads. Of approximately 300,000 distinct CDR3 sequences listed, about 91% were seen once; the top ten hold roughly 0.2%.

The sequenced material came from CD8+ T cells from PBMCs. The chain carries TRBV6-5 and TRBJ2-7; 10 bases are a match to TRBD1. The sequence was collected from a human donor with multiple sclerosis. The CDR3 bases are TGTGCCAGCAGTCTTGACAGGGGGCCGACCTACGAGCAGTACTTC. As protein: CASSLDRGPTYEQYF.